One sample yielded the 11 T cell receptor beta chains listed below, sequenced in a study of shared clonotypes between healthy human individuals. Clones were read by immunoSEQ multiplex PCR, and TCRdb kept only the in-frame ones, dropping some. This table holds 2 million to 3 million clones, approximately 92% found once. The sequenced sample consisted of naive CD4+ T cells sorted from blood. This sample's subset: CD45RA+ positively selected. These receptors came from a man younger than 35 in good health.

The chain employs TRBV7-9 and TRBJ2-5; 9 bases map to TRBD1. This CDR3 has 14 amino acids. Per the germline V gene, CDR1 is SEHNR and CDR2 is FQNEAQ (reference sequence). V was clipped by 5 bases and J by 2 bases; unmatched bases: 3. The CDR3 protein is CASSRDRGQETQYF. The CDR3, as DNA: TGTGCCAGCAGCCGCGACAGGGGGCAAGAGACCCAGTACTTC.

This rearrangement joins TRBV7-8 to TRBJ2-2; D not resolved. CDR3 length: 15 residues. In germline, CDR1 is SGHVS, CDR2 FQNEAQ. V shed 1 base and J shed 4 bases, with 10 bases lying between them. The CDR3, as DNA: TGTGCCAGCAGCTTAGGGTTTCTTCCCACCGGGGAGCTGTTTTTT. Translating it yields CASSLGFLPTGELFF.

The V gene is TRBV2, the J gene TRBJ1-5; no clear D. The V gene lost 1 base and the J gene lost 4 bases, with 8 bases spanning the gap. This CDR3 has 14 amino acids. From germline, CDR1 is SNHLY and CDR2 FYNNEI. CDR3 sequence reads: CASSEDWGNQPQHF. The CDR3 DNA follows: TGTGCCAGCAGTGAAGACTGGGGAAATCAGCCCCAGCATTTT.

To note about this clone: This CDR3 is also generated by other DNA sequences in the sample. This chain connects TRBV5-1 to TRBJ2-7; 7 nucleotides agree with TRBD1. V gave up 0 bases and J gave up 0 bases; unmatched junction bases: 6. The CDR3 extends over 16 amino acids. Per germline, CDR1 SGHRS and CDR2 YFSETQ. The CDR3, as DNA: TGCGCCAGCAGCTTGGGGGGGACAGTCAGCTCCTACGAGCAGTACTTC. This translates into CASSLGGTVSSYEQYF.

V is TRBV29-1 and J is TRBJ2-3; 10 bases match TRBD2. The CDR3 length is 12 residues. V shed 7 bases and J 6 bases; nucleotides not matched to a gene: 4. Germline-derived CDR1 and CDR2 are SQVTM and ANQGSEA. In DNA, the CDR3 is TGCAGCGCTAGTAGCGGGAGGGATACGCAGTATTTT. Translating gives CSASSGRDTQYF.

The V and J genes are TRBV9 and TRBJ1-1, with D unresolved. The CDR3 contains 14 residues. CDR1 is SGDLS and CDR2 is YYNGEE in the germline V gene. Trimming pared 5 bases from V and 4 bases from J, leaving 15 bases between. The CDR3 sequence: CASSPPPGPTEAFF. The DNA for the CDR3 is TGTGCCAGCAGTCCTCCTCCAGGTCCCACTGAAGCTTTCTTT.

This rearrangement joins TRBV5-4 to TRBJ2-1; perhaps TRBD1 as D (6 bases). CDR3 length: 15 amino acids. Germline V gene sequence: CDR1 SGHNT, CDR2 YYREEE (reference sequence). V gave up 4 bases and J gave up 3 bases, with 14 bases separating them. The chain's CDR3 is CASSPGQDYYNEQFF. In nucleotides, the CDR3 is TGTGCCAGCAGCCCGGGACAAGACTACTACAATGAGCAGTTCTTC.

This clone has only a few counts. Additional DNA sequences in this sample encode the identical CDR3. The chain combines TRBV7-9 with TRBJ1-5; D is possibly TRBD1 (5 bases). CDR1 and CDR2 from the germline V gene are SEHNR and FQNEAQ (reference sequence). V was pared by 9 bases and J by 4 bases, with 10 bases between. The CDR3 is 12 residues long. The CDR3 bases are TGTGCCAGTTCACGGGGGAATCAGCCCCAGCATTTT. It translates to CASSRGNQPQHF.

The V gene is TRBV5-4, the J gene TRBJ2-3; D unresolved. Germline CDR1 SGHNT, CDR2 YYREEE (reference sequence). The CDR3 spans 13 residues. Trimming took 3 bases from V and 5 from J, leaving 10 bases between them. The CDR3 sequence: CASSSSAEDTQYF. The CDR3 DNA follows: TGTGCCAGCAGCTCCTCAGCAGAAGATACGCAGTATTTT.

The chain carries TRBV11-2 and TRBJ2-2; D possibly corresponds to TRBD2 (6 bases). Germline-derived CDR1 and CDR2 are SGHAT and FQNNGV. V gave up 7 bases and J gave up 3 bases, with 18 bases separating them. The CDR3 totals 16 residues. CDR3 sequence (DNA): TGTGCCAGCACCTGGGGCGGGGCAGTCTACACCGGGGAGCTGTTTTTT. Translated: CASTWGGAVYTGELFF.

This clone came up a few times. The chain combines TRBV7-9 with TRBJ1-1; a weak D match, TRBD1 (6 bases). The germline V gene encodes CDR1 SEHNR and CDR2 FQNEAQ (reference sequence). This CDR3 has 13 amino acids. V lost 2 bases to trimming and J lost 6 bases, with 10 bases between them. CDR3 in DNA: TGTGCCAGCAGCTTAATCGGACAGTCTGAAGCTTTCTTT. It is translated as CASSLIGQSEAFF.